This T cell receptor beta chain was retrieved from a study of identical twins. In TCRdb, the 5' RACE reads were re-called with MiXCR into one record per CDR3 protein. Here the sample spans around 650,000 distinct CDR3 sequences, around 7.5% being singletons. The CDR3 length is 16 residues. The germline V and J ends were trimmed by 5 bases and 0 bases, with 14 bases remaining between them. Looked up from germline, CDR1 is LNHNV and CDR2 is YYDKDF (reference sequence). This clonotype was seen a handful of times. This same sample was also taken into another study, of yellow fever vaccine responses in identical twins.

The TCR sequence derives from a woman in her late teens or twenties in good health. The J gene is TRBJ1-5, the V gene TRBV15; the D gene is possibly TRBD1 (6 bases). Sequenced material: PBMCs. This CDR3 reads CATSSLTRGSNQPQHF. CDR3 DNA sequence: TGTGCCACCAGCTCCCTCACCAGGGGTAGCAATCAGCCCCAGCATTTT.